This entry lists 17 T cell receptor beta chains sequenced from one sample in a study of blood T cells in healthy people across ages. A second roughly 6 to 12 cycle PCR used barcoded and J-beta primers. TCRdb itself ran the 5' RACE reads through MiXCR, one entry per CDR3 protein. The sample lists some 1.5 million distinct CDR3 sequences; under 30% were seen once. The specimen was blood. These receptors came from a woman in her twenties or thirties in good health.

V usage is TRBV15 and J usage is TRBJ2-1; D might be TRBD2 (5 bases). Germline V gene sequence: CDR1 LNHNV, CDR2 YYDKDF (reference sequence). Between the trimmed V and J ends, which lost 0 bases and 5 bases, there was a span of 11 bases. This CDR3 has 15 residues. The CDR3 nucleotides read TGTGCCACCAGCAGAGATCGTGACGGGAACAATGAGCAGTTCTTC. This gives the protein CATSRDRDGNNEQFF.

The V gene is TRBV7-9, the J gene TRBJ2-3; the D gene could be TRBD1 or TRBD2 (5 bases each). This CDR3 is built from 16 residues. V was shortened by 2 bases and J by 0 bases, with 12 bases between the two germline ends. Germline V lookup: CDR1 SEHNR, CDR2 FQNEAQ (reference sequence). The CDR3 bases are TGTGCCAGCAGCTTATTCGGGGCGAGTAGCACAGATACGCAGTATTTT. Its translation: CASSLFGASSTDTQYF. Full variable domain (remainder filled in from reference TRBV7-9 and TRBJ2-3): DTGVSQNPRHKITKRGQNVTFRCDPISEHNRLYWYRQTLGQGPEFLTYFQNEAQLEKSRLLSDRFSAERPKGSFSTLEIQRTEQGDSAMYLCASSLFGASSTDTQYFGPGTRLTVL.

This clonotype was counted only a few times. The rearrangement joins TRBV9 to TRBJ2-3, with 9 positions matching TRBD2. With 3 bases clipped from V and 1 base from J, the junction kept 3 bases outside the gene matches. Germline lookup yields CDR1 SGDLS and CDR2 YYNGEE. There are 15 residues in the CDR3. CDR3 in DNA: TGTGCCAGCAGCGGTCCTAGCGGGGGCACAGATACGCAGTATTTT. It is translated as CASSGPSGGTDTQYF.

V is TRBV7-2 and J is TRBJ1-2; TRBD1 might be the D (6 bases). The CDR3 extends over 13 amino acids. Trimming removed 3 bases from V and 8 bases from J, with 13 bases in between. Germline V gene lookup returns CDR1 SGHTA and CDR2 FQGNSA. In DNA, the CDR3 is TGTGCCAGCAGCTTGGGGGGGGCCTGGGGCTACACCTTC. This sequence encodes CASSLGGAWGYTF.

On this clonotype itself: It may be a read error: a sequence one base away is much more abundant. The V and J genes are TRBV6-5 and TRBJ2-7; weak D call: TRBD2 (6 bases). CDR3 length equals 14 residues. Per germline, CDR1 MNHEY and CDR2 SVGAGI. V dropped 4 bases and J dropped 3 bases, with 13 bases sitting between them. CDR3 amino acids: CASSCGWGDYEQYF. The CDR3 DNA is TGTGCCAGCAGTTGCGGATGGGGGGACTACGAGCAGTACTTC.

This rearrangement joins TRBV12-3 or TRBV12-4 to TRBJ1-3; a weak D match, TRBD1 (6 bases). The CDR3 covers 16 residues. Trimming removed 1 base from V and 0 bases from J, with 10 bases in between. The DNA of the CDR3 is TGTGCCAGCAGTTTAGGGACAGTCCTCTCTGGAAACACCATATATTTT. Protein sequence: CASSLGTVLSGNTIYF.

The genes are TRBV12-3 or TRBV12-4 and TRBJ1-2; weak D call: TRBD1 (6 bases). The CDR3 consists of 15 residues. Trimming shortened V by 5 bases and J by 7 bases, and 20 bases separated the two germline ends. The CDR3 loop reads CASSPQITGLTGYTF. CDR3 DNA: TGTGCCAGCAGTCCCCAAATTACAGGGTTGACTGGCTACACCTTC.

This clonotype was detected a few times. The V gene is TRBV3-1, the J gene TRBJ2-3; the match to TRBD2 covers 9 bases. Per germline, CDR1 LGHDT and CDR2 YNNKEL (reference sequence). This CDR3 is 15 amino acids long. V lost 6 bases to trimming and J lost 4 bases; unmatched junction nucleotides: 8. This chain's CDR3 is CASRSAGGLPDTQYF. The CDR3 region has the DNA TGTGCCAGCAGGAGCGCGGGGGGGCTCCCAGATACGCAGTATTTT.

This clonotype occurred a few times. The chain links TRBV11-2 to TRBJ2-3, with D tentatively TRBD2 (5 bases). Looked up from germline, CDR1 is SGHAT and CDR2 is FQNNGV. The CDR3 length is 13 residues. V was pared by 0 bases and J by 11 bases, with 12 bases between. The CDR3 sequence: CASSLESKAVQYF. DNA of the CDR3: TGTGCCAGCAGCTTAGAGTCCAAAGCGGTGCAGTATTTT.

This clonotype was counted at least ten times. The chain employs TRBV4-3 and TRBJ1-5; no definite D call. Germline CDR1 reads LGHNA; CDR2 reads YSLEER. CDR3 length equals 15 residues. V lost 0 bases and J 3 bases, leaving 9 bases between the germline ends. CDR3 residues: CASSQDRFLNQPQHF. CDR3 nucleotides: TGCGCCAGCAGCCAAGATAGGTTCCTCAATCAGCCCCAGCATTTT.

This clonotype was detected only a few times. CDR3 sequence reads: CSAWDNEQFF. The CDR3, as DNA: TGCAGTGCTTGGGACAATGAGCAGTTCTTC. The J gene is TRBJ2-1, the V gene TRBV20-1, with unresolved D. Deletions cut 5 bases from V and 5 bases from J, with 4 bases between. This CDR3 is built from 10 residues. The germline CDR1 and CDR2 sequences are DFQATT and SNEGSKA (reference sequence).

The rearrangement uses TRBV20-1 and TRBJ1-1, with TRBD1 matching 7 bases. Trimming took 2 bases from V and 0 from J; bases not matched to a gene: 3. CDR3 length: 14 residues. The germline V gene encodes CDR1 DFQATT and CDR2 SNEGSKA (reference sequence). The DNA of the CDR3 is TGCAGTGCTAGACCGGGACAGATGAACACTGAAGCTTTCTTT. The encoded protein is CSARPGQMNTEAFF.

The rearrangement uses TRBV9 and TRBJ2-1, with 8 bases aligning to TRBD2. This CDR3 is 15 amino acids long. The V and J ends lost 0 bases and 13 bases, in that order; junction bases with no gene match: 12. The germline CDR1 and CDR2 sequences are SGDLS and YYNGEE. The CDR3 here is CASSVGGVSGETQFF. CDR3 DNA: TGTGCCAGCAGCGTAGGAGGAGTTAGCGGGGAGACCCAGTTCTTC.

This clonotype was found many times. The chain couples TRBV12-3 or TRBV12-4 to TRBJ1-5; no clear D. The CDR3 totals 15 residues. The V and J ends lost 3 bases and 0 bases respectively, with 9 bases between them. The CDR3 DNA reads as TGTGCCAGCAGTTTGGAGGGCAATAGCAATCAGCCCCAGCATTTT. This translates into CASSLEGNSNQPQHF.

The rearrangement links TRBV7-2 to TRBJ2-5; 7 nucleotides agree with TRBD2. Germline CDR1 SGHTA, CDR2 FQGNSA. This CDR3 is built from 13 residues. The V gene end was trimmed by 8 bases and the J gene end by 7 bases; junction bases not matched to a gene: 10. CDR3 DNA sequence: TGTGCCAGCCGTGAGGGAGGGTTGGTGACCCAGTACTTC. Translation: CASREGGLVTQYF.

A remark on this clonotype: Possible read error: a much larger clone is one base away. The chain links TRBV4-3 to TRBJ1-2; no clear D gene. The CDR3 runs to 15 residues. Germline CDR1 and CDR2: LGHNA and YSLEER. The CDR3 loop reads CASSQEGSGRYGHTF. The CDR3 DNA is TGCGCCAGCAGCCAAGAGGGTTCAGGACGTTATGGCCACACCTTC.

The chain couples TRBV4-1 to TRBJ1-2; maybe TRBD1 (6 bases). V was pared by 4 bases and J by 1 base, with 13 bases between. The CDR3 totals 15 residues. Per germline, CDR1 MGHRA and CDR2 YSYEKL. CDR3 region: CASSPGTHSNYGYTF. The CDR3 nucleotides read TGCGCCAGCAGCCCCGGGACACACAGTAACTATGGCTACACCTTC.